These 10 T cell receptor beta chains share one sample of origin, sequenced in a study of cytomegalovirus exposure and HLA in healthy donors. Assay: immunoSEQ multiplex PCR; the TCRdb copy retains only in-frame clones and omits some. The repertoire holds some 310,000 clones, with roughly 87% as singletons. Sequenced: PBMCs. These receptors all come from a man aged 25 to 45 in good health and CMV-seronegative.

For the CDR3, the DNA is TGTGCCAGCAGCCAAGATTTCCCAGGTACCTACGAGCAGTACTTC. This sequence encodes CASSQDFPGTYEQYF. V gene TRBV4-2 combines with J gene TRBJ2-7; D is uncertain. V lost 0 bases to trimming and J lost 2 bases, with 11 bases between them. Germline V gene lookup returns CDR1 LGHNA and CDR2 YNFKEQ. The CDR3 has 15 amino acids.

The DNA of the CDR3 is TGTGCCATCAGATCAGGGGGCGGCCAAGAGACCCAGTACTTC. It encodes CAIRSGGGQETQYF. The V gene is TRBV10-3, the J gene TRBJ2-5, with 8 bases that match TRBD1. Germline CDR1 reads ENHRY; CDR2 reads SYGVKD. This CDR3 is 14 amino acids long. V was clipped by 6 bases and J by 1 base; unmatched bases: 4.

The chain recombines TRBV27 with TRBJ2-7; D is ambiguous. Germline V gives CDR1 MNHEY, CDR2 SMNVEV (reference sequence). V was pared by 1 base and J by 2 bases, with 12 bases between. The CDR3 has 15 residues. The CDR3 DNA reads as TGTGCCAGCAGTTTATTCGCAGCGCGCCCCTACGAGCAGTACTTC. This sequence encodes CASSLFAARPYEQYF.

The chain couples TRBV30 to TRBJ2-1, with 9 bases identical to TRBD2. CDR1 and CDR2 from the germline V gene are GTSNPN and SVGIG (reference sequence). The J segment lost 6 bases and the V segment lost 1 base, leaving 7 bases of the junction unmatched. This CDR3 comprises 15 residues. The DNA of the CDR3 is TGTGCCTGGAGTGCATTAAGCGGGGGGACCAATGAGCAGTTCTTC. This translates into CAWSALSGGTNEQFF.

The J gene is TRBJ2-7, the V gene TRBV19, with 12 bases that match TRBD1. V gave up 6 bases and J gave up 6 bases; unmatched junction bases: 9. This CDR3 is built from 15 residues. Germline CDR1 and CDR2: LNHDA and SQIVND (reference sequence). The CDR3 here is CASSFPGTGGREQYF. CDR3 DNA sequence: TGTGCCAGTAGCTTCCCCGGGACAGGGGGCCGCGAGCAGTACTTC.

The chain joins TRBV19 to TRBJ2-1; weak D call: TRBD2 (6 bases). CDR1 and CDR2 from the germline V gene are LNHDA and SQIVND (reference sequence). The germline V and J ends were trimmed by 3 bases and 6 bases, with 21 bases remaining between them. The CDR3 extends over 17 amino acids. The CDR3 DNA reads TGTGCCAGTAGTATTGGGGGACTGGGGATTCGCCTCAATGAGCAGTTCTTC. This sequence encodes CASSIGGLGIRLNEQFF.

The genes are TRBV10-3 and TRBJ2-7; 7 bases map to TRBD2. Germline V lookup: CDR1 ENHRY, CDR2 SYGVKD. The J segment lost 1 base and the V segment lost 0 bases, leaving 6 bases of the junction unmatched. This CDR3 comprises 16 residues. CDR3 region: CAISESGRGISYEQYF. The CDR3 DNA reads TGTGCCATCAGTGAGTCTGGGCGGGGGATATCCTACGAGCAGTACTTC.

This clone has a single count. V is TRBV7-8 and J is TRBJ2-1; 12 bases align to TRBD1. V lost 0 bases to trimming and J lost 7 bases; unmatched junction nucleotides: 10. Germline CDR1 is SGHVS and CDR2 is FQNEAQ. The CDR3 extends over 18 amino acids. For the CDR3, the DNA is TGTGCCAGCAGCTTAGCCCGGGGACAGGGGGCGAAAATAAATGAGCAGTTCTTC. It codes for CASSLARGQGAKINEQFF.

To note about this clone: This CDR3 is also generated by other DNA sequences in the sample. The rearrangement uses TRBV9 and TRBJ1-2; tentative D call: TRBD1 (5 bases). Germline V gene lookup returns CDR1 SGDLS and CDR2 YYNGEE. The CDR3 is 14 residues long. V was trimmed by 0 bases and J by 8 bases, leaving 14 bases between them. CDR3 protein: CASSVEGTGGGYTF. For the CDR3, the DNA is TGTGCCAGCAGCGTAGAGGGTACAGGCGGCGGCTACACCTTC.

This sequence joins TRBV11-2 and TRBJ1-6; TRBD1 is a possible D gene (5 bases). The CDR3 has 16 amino acids. Germline CDR1 SGHAT, CDR2 FQNNGV. V gave up 1 base and J gave up 5 bases, with 12 bases separating them. The CDR3 nucleotides are TGTGCCAGCAGCTTAGTTGGGGCCTCTGATAATTCACCCCTCCACTTT. Translating gives CASSLVGASDNSPLHF.